This paragraph reports one TCR beta chain. Assay: immunoSEQ multiplex PCR; the TCRdb copy retains only in-frame clones and omits some. The repertoire includes around 63,000 clones, approximately 92% of them detected once, and 3% sits in the top ten. The sample originates from a study of T cell changes during pregnancy in multiple sclerosis. Trimming left V 7 bases short and J 9 bases short, with 10 bases between. This CDR3 comprises 11 residues. Germline CDR1 reads LNHDA; CDR2 reads SQIVND (reference sequence). This specimen consisted of CD8+ T cells from peripheral blood mononuclear cells, obtained in the third trimester of pregnancy. This receptor was obtained from a female donor in good health, enrolled as a control in a pregnancy study. The V gene is TRBV19, the J gene TRBJ1-5, with a tentative D call TRBD1 (5 bases). The CDR3, as DNA: TGTGCCAGTACGGGGCGGGGGCCCCAGCATTTT. Translation: CASTGRGPQHF.